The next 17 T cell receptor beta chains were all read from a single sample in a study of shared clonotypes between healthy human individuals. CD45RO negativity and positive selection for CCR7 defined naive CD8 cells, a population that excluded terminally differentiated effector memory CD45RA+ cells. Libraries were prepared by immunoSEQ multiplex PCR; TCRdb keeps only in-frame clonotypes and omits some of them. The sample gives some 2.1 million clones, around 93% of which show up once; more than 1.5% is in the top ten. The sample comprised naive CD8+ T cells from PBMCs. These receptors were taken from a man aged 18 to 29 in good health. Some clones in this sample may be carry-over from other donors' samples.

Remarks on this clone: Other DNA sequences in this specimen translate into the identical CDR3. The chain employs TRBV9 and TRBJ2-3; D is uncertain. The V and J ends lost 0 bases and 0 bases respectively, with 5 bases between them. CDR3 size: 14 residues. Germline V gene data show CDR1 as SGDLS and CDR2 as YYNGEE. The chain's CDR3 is CASSVEGSTDTQYF. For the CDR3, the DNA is TGTGCCAGCAGCGTAGAAGGCAGCACAGATACGCAGTATTTT.

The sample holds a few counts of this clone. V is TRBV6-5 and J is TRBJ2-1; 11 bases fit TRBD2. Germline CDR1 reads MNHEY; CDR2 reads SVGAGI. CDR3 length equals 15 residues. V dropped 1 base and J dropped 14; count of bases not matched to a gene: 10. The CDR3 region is CASSYFETSGEKEFF. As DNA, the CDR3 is TGTGCCAGCAGTTACTTTGAGACTAGCGGGGAGAAAGAGTTCTTC.

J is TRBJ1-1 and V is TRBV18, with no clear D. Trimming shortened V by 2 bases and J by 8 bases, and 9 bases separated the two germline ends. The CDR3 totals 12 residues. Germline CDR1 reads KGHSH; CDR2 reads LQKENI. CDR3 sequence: CASSPNGREAFF. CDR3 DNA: TGTGCCAGCTCACCAAACGGCAGGGAAGCTTTCTTT.

The CDR3 nucleotides are TGTGCCAGCTTGACTTTTCTACAGGGGGCCAGAGAAAATGAGCAGTTCTTC. Amino acid sequence: CASLTFLQGARENEQFF. The chain carries TRBV2 and TRBJ2-1, with 9 bases matching TRBD1. The germline V gene has CDR1 SNHLY and CDR2 FYNNEI. This CDR3 is 17 amino acids long. With 8 bases clipped from V and 7 bases from J, the junction kept 18 bases outside the gene matches.

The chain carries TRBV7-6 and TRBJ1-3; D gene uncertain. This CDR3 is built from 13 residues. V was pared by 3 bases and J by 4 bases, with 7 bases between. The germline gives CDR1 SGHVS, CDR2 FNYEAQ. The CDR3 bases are TGTGCCAGCAGCTTCGCCCCGGGAAACACCATATATTTT. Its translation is CASSFAPGNTIYF.

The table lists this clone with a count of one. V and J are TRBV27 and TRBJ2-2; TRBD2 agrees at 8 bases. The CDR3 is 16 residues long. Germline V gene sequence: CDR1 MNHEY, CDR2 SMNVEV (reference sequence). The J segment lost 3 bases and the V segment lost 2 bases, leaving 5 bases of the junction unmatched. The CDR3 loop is CASSLLSGSDTGELFF. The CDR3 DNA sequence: TGTGCCAGCAGTTTACTGAGCGGGAGTGACACCGGGGAGCTGTTTTTT.

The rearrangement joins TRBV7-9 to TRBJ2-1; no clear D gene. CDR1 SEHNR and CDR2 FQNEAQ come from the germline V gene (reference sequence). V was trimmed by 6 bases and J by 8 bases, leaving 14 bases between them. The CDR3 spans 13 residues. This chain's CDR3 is CASRPGWLDEQFF. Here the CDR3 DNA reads TGTGCCAGCAGGCCGGGCTGGTTAGATGAGCAGTTCTTC.

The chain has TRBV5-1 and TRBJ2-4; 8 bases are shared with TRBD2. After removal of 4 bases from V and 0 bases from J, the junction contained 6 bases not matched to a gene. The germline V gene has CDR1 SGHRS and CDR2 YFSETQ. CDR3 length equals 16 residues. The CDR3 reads CASSEELAAAKNIQYF. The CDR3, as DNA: TGCGCCAGCAGCGAAGAACTAGCGGCAGCCAAAAACATTCAGTACTTC. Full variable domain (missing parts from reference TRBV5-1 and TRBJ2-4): KAGVTQTPRYLIKTRGQQVTLSCSPISGHRSVSWYQQTPGQGLQFLFEYFSETQRNKGNFPGRFSGRQFSNSRSEMNVSTLELGDSALYLCASSEELAAAKNIQYFGAGTRLSVL.

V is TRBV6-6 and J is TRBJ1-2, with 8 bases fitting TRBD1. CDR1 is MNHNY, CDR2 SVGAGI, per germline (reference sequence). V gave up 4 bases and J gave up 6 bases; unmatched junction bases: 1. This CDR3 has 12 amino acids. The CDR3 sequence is CASSLTGDGYTF. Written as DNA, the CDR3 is TGTGCCAGCAGTTTGACAGGGGATGGCTACACCTTC.

The CDR3 loop reads CASKRTSGRQETQYF. The CDR3 coding sequence is TGTGCCAGCAAACGGACTAGCGGAAGACAAGAGACCCAGTACTTC. The chain combines TRBV27 with TRBJ2-5, with TRBD2 matching 10 bases. The length of the CDR3 is 15 residues. CDR1 is MNHEY, CDR2 SMNVEV, per germline (reference sequence). Trimming removed 7 bases from V and 2 bases from J; junction bases left unmatched: 7.

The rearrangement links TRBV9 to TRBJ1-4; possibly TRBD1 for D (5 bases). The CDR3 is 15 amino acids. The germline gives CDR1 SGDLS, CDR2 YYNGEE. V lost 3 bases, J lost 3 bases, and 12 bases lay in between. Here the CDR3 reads CASSAHRDPNEKLFF. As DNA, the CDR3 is TGTGCCAGCAGCGCGCACCGGGACCCTAATGAAAAACTGTTTTTT.

CDR3 nucleotide sequence: TGTGCCAGCAGCTTATGGACAGGGGTACACGAGCAGTACTTC. Protein product: CASSLWTGVHEQYF. The chain carries TRBV6-5 and TRBJ2-7; 9 bases map to TRBD1. Germline V gene data show CDR1 as MNHEY and CDR2 as SVGAGI. The CDR3 runs 14 residues. After removal of 6 bases from V and 5 bases from J, the junction contained 8 bases not matched to a gene.

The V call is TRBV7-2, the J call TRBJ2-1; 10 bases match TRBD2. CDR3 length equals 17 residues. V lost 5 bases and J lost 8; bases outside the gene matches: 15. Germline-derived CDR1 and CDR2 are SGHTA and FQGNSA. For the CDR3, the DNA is TGTGCCAGCAGCCCTCTCGGACTAGCGGACCCGACATATGAGCAGTTCTTC. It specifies CASSPLGLADPTYEQFF.

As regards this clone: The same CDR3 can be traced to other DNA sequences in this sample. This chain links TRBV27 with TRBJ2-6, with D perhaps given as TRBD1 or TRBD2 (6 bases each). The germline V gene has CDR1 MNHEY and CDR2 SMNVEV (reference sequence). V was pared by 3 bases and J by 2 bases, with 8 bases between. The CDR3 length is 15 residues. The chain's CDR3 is CASSLGGAGANVLTF. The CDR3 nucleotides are TGTGCCAGCAGTTTGGGGGGCGCTGGGGCCAACGTCCTGACTTTC.

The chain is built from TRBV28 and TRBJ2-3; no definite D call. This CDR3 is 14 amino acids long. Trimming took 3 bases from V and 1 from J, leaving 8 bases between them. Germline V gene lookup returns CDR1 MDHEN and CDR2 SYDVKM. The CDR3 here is CASSFGQGTDTQYF. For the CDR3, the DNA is TGTGCCAGCAGTTTCGGCCAAGGCACAGATACGCAGTATTTT.

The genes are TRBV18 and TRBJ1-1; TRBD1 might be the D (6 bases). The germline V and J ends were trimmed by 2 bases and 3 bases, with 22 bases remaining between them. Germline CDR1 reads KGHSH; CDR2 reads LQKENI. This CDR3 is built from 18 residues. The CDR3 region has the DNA TGTGCCAGCTCACCAATCTGGAGGGACACGGGCGGGGACACTGAAGCTTTCTTT. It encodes CASSPIWRDTGGDTEAFF.

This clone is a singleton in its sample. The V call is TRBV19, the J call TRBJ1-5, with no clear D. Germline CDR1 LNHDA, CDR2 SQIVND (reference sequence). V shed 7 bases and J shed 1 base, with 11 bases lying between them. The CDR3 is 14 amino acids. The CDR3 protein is CASTTPSSNQPQHF. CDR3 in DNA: TGTGCCAGTACAACACCCTCAAGCAATCAGCCCCAGCATTTT.